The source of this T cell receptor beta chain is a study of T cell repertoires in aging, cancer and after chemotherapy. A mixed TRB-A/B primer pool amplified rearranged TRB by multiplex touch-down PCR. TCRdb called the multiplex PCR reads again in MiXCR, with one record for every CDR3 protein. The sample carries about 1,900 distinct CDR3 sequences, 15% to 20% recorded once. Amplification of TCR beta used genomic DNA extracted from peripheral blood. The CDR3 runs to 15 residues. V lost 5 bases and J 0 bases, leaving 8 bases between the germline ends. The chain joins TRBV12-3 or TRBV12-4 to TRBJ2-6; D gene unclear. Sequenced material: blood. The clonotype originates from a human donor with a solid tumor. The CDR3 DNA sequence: TGTGCCAGCAGTGATTGGAGCTCTGGGGCCAACGTCCTGACTTTC. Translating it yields CASSDWSSGANVLTF.